This TCR beta chain stems from a study of tumor and adjacent non-tumor tissue in lung cancer. Study in general: The cohort had around eleven adenocarcinoma, 2 squamous cell and 1 small cell patients. Stage I to III disease affected 10 men and several women aged about 31 to 80. Findings of the study overall: Tumor tissue had significantly higher TCR diversity than normal lung. Normal lung showed higher cumulative top 100 clone frequency than tumor.

This clonotype was detected once. Its antigen is undetermined. TCRbeta libraries were built with three rounds of nested PCR, modified from ARM-PCR. A single record per CDR3 protein comes from TCRdb applying MiXCR to the multiplex PCR reads. This table has more than 85,000 distinct CDR3 sequences, about 75% appearing once. No cell sorting was done before RNA was extracted from the tissue. The source of this sequence is a woman aged 60-75 years with non-small cell lung cancer. Specimen: lung tumor tissue.

The CDR3 bases are TGTGCCAGCAGCTTAGGCGGGGGGGCTAATGAGCAGTTCTTC. It translates to CASSLGGGANEQFF. V usage is TRBV11-3 and J usage is TRBJ2-1; 9 nucleotides line up with TRBD2. The CDR3 spans 14 residues. V shed 1 base, J shed 7 bases, and the junction held 2 bases outside the gene matches. CDR1 is SGHNT, CDR2 YENEEA, per germline.